Here is one TCR beta chain with its context. Its antigen is still unknown. The assay was immunoSEQ multiplex PCR, and TCRdb's table has in-frame clones only and misses some. The table lists about 90,000 clones, around 82% of them singletons. This sample was taken from a study of cytomegalovirus exposure and HLA in healthy donors. Regarding the study as a whole: Subsequent analysis of the approximately 110 validation repertoires found a tendency for first-cohort TCR clusters to co-occur.

With 1 base removed from V and 2 bases from J, the gap between germline ends came to 9 bases. Germline CDR1 reads SGHVS; CDR2 reads FQNEAQ. The CDR3 is 15 residues long. This chain connects TRBV7-8 to TRBJ1-5; tentative D call: TRBD1 (5 bases). This clonotype was obtained from a woman between 18 and 29 years old in good health and CMV-seropositive. Sequencing was done on a sample of PBMCs. The CDR3 DNA is TGTGCCAGCAGCTTAGAGGGGAGGGGCAATCAGCCCCAGCATTTT. It yields the protein CASSLEGRGNQPQHF.